The 21 T cell receptor beta chains in this list originate from one sample, sequenced in a study of response to subunit inactivated influenza vaccine (dated by TCRdb to 2016 to 2019). The library was generated by RT-PCR. Sequencing relied on an Illumina HiSeq 2500. TCRdb reanalyzed the raw reads on its own, using fastp at Q25 for trimming and MiXCR for clone calling, and kept in-frame beta chains. Entries are consolidated by CDR3 protein sequence, retaining the most common genes and DNA. Across this sample there are around 470,000 distinct CDR3 sequences, with more than 7% seen only once. About an eighth of the sample goes to the ten largest clones. Sequenced here: PBMCs from blood, sampled roughly 24 months after vaccination. These receptors all come from a man aged 50-75 years who received an inactivated influenza vaccine. Donor details come from another sample of the same person, matched by shared clones.

This chain uses TRBV6-1 with TRBJ2-7, with D maybe TRBD1 (6 bases). V lost 5 bases and J 3 bases, leaving 14 bases between the germline ends. The CDR3 sequence is 14 residues long. Germline CDR1 is MNHNS and CDR2 is SASEGT. The CDR3 sequence: CASSPTIQGYEQYF. The CDR3 DNA reads TGTGCCAGCAGTCCGACCATACAGGGCTACGAGCAGTACTTC.

This clonotype came up a few times. The chain uses TRBV6-1 and TRBJ2-1; 10 nucleotides match TRBD2. The germline V gene encodes CDR1 MNHNS and CDR2 SASEGT. After removal of 7 bases from V and 4 bases from J, the junction contained 7 bases not matched to a gene. The CDR3 has 15 amino acids. The DNA for the CDR3 is TGTGCCAGCACCTTCCTAGCGGGAGCTTACAATGAGCAGTTCTTC. Its translation is CASTFLAGAYNEQFF.

This chain uses TRBV10-1 with TRBJ2-3; the D gene is possibly TRBD1 (5 bases). CDR3 length: 13 amino acids. Trimming stripped 0 bases from V and 4 bases from J, with 5 bases between. Germline assignment: CDR1 WNHNN and CDR2 SYGVQD (reference sequence). The CDR3 nucleotides are TGCGCCAGCAGTGAGTCGGGGCCAGATACGCAGTATTTT. It encodes CASSESGPDTQYF.

V and J are TRBV30 and TRBJ2-7; D not certain. The CDR3 has 10 amino acids. Germline CDR1 reads GTSNPN; CDR2 reads SVGIG (reference sequence). V was clipped by 5 bases and J by 2 bases, with 4 bases between them. The CDR3 region has the DNA TGTGCCTGGGGAACCTACGAGCAGTACTTC. This translates into CAWGTYEQYF. The full variable domain, in which reference TRBV30 and TRBJ2-7 provide the parts outside the CDR3, is SQTIHQWPATLVQPVGSPLSLECTVEGTSNPNLYWYRQAAGRGLQLLFYSVGIGQISSEVPQNLSASRPQDRQFILSSKKLLLSDSGFYLCAWGTYEQYFGPGTRLTVT.

This clonotype showed up just a few times. The V gene is TRBV20-1, the J gene TRBJ2-4; 7 bases align to TRBD1. V gave up 3 bases and J gave up 7 bases; unmatched junction bases: 12. The CDR3 contains 15 residues. Germline V gene sequence: CDR1 DFQATT, CDR2 SNEGSKA (reference sequence). The CDR3: CSARSGTDVENIQYF. CDR3 bases: TGCAGTGCTAGGAGTGGGACAGATGTTGAGAACATTCAGTACTTC.

This clonotype was seen only a few times. The chain is built from TRBV3-1 and TRBJ2-5; D possibly uses TRBD1 or TRBD2 (5 bases each). V was cut by 1 base and J by 4 bases, with 10 bases left in between. Germline lookup yields CDR1 LGHDT and CDR2 YNNKEL (reference sequence). The CDR3 length is 14 residues. CDR3 protein: CASSQGAGRETQYF. The CDR3 DNA sequence: TGTGCCAGCAGCCAAGGGGCAGGGAGAGAGACCCAGTACTTC.

This clonotype was seen a few times. V is TRBV20-1 and J is TRBJ1-2; no clear D. Germline CDR1 DFQATT, CDR2 SNEGSKA (reference sequence). The CDR3 loop spans 14 amino acids. V lost 6 bases, J lost 0 bases, and 14 bases lay in between. CDR3 amino acids: CSAPLGAANYGYTF. As DNA, the CDR3 is TGCAGTGCCCCACTAGGTGCAGCTAACTATGGCTACACCTTC.

This clonotype was counted a few times. This chain links TRBV20-1 with TRBJ2-5; perhaps D is TRBD1 or TRBD2 (5 bases each). The CDR3 covers 14 residues. The V end lost 4 bases, the J end lost 2 bases, and 14 bases lay between the germline ends. Germline V gives CDR1 DFQATT, CDR2 SNEGSKA (reference sequence). CDR3 amino acids: CSATGPGGQETQYF. The CDR3 nucleotides are TGCAGTGCTACGGGACCCGGCGGGCAAGAGACCCAGTACTTC.

This clonotype has just a few counts. The chain is built from TRBV12-3 or TRBV12-4 and TRBJ2-2; D uncertain. V was cut by 6 bases and J by 7 bases, with 12 bases left in between. CDR3 length equals 13 residues. Here the CDR3 reads CASRERWDGELFF. The CDR3 bases are TGTGCCAGCAGGGAACGGTGGGACGGGGAGCTGTTTTTT.

The chain has TRBV13 and TRBJ2-3, with D perhaps matching TRBD1 (5 bases). Germline V lookup: CDR1 PRHDT, CDR2 FYEKMQ (reference sequence). This CDR3 contains 13 residues. V gave up 5 bases and J gave up 2 bases, with 8 bases separating them. CDR3 sequence reads: CASSKGATDTQYF. The CDR3 DNA sequence: TGTGCCAGCAGCAAAGGGGCCACAGATACGCAGTATTTT.

CDR3 nucleotides: TGTGCCAGCACCCCCGGAGCCAGGGACATTCAGCCCCAGCATTTT. Protein product: CASTPGARDIQPQHF. V is TRBV7-2 and J is TRBJ1-5; the D gene is possibly TRBD1 (6 bases). The CDR3 covers 15 residues. CDR1 is SGHTA and CDR2 is FQGNSA in the germline V gene. Trimming removed 7 bases from V and 6 bases from J, with 19 bases in between. Variable domain in full (rest from reference TRBV7-2 and TRBJ1-5): GAGVSQSPSNKVTEKGKDVELRCDPISGHTALYWYRQSLGQGLEFLIYFQGNSAPDKSGLPSDRFSAERTGGSVSTLTIQRTQQEDSAVYLCASTPGARDIQPQHFGDGTRLSIL.

This clonotype was seen ten or more times. V usage is TRBV5-1 and J usage is TRBJ1-3, with 10 bases lining up with TRBD1. The CDR3 is 15 residues long. CDR1 SGHRS and CDR2 YFSETQ come from the germline V gene. After removal of 5 bases from V and 4 bases from J, the junction contained 6 bases not matched to a gene. The DNA for the CDR3 is TGCGCCAGCAGTATCGACAGGGGGCCAGGAAACACCATATATTTT. Its protein is CASSIDRGPGNTIYF.

This clonotype was detected a few times. The chain couples TRBV12-3 or TRBV12-4 to TRBJ2-7; no firm D call. The CDR3 extends over 12 amino acids. Between the trimmed V and J ends, which lost 6 bases and 6 bases, there was a span of 12 bases. CDR3 nucleotides: TGTGCCAGCAGCCACCCCAAGGGCGAGCAGTACTTC. This translates into CASSHPKGEQYF.

V and J are TRBV28 and TRBJ2-3, with D perhaps TRBD1 (5 bases). This CDR3 is 15 amino acids long. V shed 3 bases and J shed 2 bases, with 12 bases lying between them. Germline-derived CDR1 and CDR2 are MDHEN and SYDVKM. The chain's CDR3 is CASSLLTDNTDTQYF. For the CDR3, the DNA is TGTGCCAGCAGTTTGTTAACGGACAACACAGATACGCAGTATTTT.

This clonotype showed up many times. The chain employs TRBV5-5 and TRBJ2-7; no firm D call. The ends were cut back, 5 bases at V and 0 bases at J, with 24 bases in the middle. The CDR3 has 18 residues. Germline V CDR1 and CDR2: SGHKS, YYEKEE (reference sequence). The CDR3, as DNA: TGTGCCAGCAGAGTCAGGATGTTGCCCTTTAGCTCCTCCTACGAGCAGTACTTC. It is translated as CASRVRMLPFSSSYEQYF.

The V and J genes are TRBV10-3 and TRBJ2-1; TRBD2 agrees at 7 bases. The CDR3 contains 15 residues. Germline CDR1 ENHRY, CDR2 SYGVKD. V lost 11 bases, J lost 6 bases, and 16 bases stayed unmatched. CDR3 sequence: CAASSLAGVGNEQFF. CDR3 bases: TGTGCCGCCAGTTCACTCGCGGGGGTTGGCAATGAGCAGTTCTTC.

This clonotype was counted a few times. The chain employs TRBV7-2 and TRBJ2-3, with 12 bases aligning to TRBD2. V dropped 3 bases and J dropped 3; count of bases not matched to a gene: 4. The CDR3 length is 16 residues. Germline V gene lookup returns CDR1 SGHTA and CDR2 FQGNSA. CDR3 DNA sequence: TGTGCCAGCAGCTTCCTAGCGGGGGGGCCGACAGATACGCAGTATTTT. Translating gives CASSFLAGGPTDTQYF.

Ten or more counts support this clonotype. DNA of the CDR3: TGTGCCAGCAGTACCAAGGCGGGGGTTTATAGCAATCAGCCCCAGCATTTT. The encoded protein is CASSTKAGVYSNQPQHF. The V call is TRBV27, the J call TRBJ1-5; perhaps TRBD1 as D (5 bases). Germline V lookup: CDR1 MNHEY, CDR2 SMNVEV (reference sequence). The CDR3 loop spans 17 amino acids. V was clipped by 5 bases and J by 0 bases, with 17 bases between them.

The gene calls are TRBV10-3 and TRBJ2-7, with 8 positions matching TRBD1. V was pared by 8 bases and J by 1 base, with 7 bases of the junction left unmatched. The CDR3 sequence is 14 residues long. Germline loops: CDR1 ENHRY, CDR2 SYGVKD. As DNA, the CDR3 is TGTGCCATCCGGGACAGGCGCCAATCCTACGAGCAGTACTTC. Residues: CAIRDRRQSYEQYF.

This clonotype was counted a few times. The chain combines TRBV5-8 with TRBJ1-4, with D unclear. Germline V CDR1 and CDR2: SGHTS, YDEGEE. Trimming removed 2 bases at V and 0 bases at J, with 8 bases between. This CDR3 is 15 amino acids long. CDR3 nucleotide sequence: TGTGCCAGCAGCTTTGGATCTGCAACTAATGAAAAACTGTTTTTT. Translating gives CASSFGSATNEKLFF.

The chain has TRBV27 and TRBJ2-1; a possible D gene is TRBD1 (6 bases). The CDR3 contains 14 residues. Germline V lookup: CDR1 MNHEY, CDR2 SMNVEV (reference sequence). V was trimmed by 7 bases and J by 5 bases, leaving 15 bases between them. CDR3 sequence (DNA): TGTGCCAGCACCGAAACAGGGTTACACAATGAGCAGTTCTTC. Translated, it gives CASTETGLHNEQFF.